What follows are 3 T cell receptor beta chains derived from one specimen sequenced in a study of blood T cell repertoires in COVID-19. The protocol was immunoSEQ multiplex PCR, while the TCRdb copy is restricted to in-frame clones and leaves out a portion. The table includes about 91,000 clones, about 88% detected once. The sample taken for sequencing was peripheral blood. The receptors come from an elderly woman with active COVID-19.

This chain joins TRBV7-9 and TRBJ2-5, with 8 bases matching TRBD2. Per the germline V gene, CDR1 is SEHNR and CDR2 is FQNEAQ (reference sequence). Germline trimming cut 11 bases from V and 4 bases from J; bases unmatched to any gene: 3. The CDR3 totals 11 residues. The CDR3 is CAAAGGETQYF. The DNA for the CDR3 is TGTGCCGCCGCGGGGGGAGAGACCCAGTACTTC.

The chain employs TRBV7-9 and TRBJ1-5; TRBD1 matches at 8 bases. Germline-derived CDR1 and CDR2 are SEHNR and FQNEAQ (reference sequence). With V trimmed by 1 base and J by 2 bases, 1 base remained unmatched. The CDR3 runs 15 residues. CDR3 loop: CASSLVTGGNQPQHF. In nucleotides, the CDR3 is TGTGCCAGCAGCTTAGTGACAGGGGGCAATCAGCCCCAGCATTTT.

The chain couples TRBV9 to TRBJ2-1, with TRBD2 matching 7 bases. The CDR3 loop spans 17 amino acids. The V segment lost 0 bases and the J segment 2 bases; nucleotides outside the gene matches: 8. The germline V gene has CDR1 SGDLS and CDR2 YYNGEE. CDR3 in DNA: TGTGCCAGCAGCGTAGACGGGGGGAGTGGGACCTACAATGAGCAGTTCTTC. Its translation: CASSVDGGSGTYNEQFF.